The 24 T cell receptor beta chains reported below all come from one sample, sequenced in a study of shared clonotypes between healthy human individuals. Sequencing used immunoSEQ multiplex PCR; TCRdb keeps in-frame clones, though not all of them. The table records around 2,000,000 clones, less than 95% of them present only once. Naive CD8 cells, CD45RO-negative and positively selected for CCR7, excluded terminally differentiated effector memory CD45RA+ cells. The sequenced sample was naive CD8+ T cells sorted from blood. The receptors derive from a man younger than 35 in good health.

CDR3 in amino acids: CAISESRVPNQPQHF. CDR3 in DNA: TGTGCCATCAGTGAGTCGAGGGTACCCAATCAGCCCCAGCATTTT. This sequence joins TRBV10-3 and TRBJ1-5; D gene ambiguous. There are 15 residues in the CDR3. V lost 0 bases and J 3 bases, leaving 9 bases between the germline ends. Looked up from germline, CDR1 is ENHRY and CDR2 is SYGVKD.

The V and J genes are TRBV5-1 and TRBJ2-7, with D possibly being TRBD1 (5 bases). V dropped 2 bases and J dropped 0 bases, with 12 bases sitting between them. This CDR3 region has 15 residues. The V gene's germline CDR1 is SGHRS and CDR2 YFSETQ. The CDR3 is CASSFSGQGSYEQYF. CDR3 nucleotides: TGCGCCAGCAGCTTCTCCGGCCAGGGCTCCTACGAGCAGTACTTC.

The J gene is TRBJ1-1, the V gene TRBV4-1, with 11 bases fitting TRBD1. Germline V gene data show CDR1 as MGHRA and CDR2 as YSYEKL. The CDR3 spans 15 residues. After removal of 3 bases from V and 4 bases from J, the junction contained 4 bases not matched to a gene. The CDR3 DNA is TGCGCCAGCAGCCATACGGACAGGGGGCGCACTGAAGCTTTCTTT. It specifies CASSHTDRGRTEAFF.

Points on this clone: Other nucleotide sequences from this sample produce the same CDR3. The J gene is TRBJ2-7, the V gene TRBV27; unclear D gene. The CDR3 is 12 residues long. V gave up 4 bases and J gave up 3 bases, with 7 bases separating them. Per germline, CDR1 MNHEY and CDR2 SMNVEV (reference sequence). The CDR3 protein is CASSSSGYEQYF. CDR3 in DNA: TGTGCCAGCAGTTCTAGTGGCTACGAGCAGTACTTC.

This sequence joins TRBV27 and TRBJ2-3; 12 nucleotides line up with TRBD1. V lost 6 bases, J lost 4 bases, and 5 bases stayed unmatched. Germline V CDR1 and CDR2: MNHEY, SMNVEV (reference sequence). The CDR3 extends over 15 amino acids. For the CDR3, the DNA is TGTGCCAGCAGGGCGGGACAGGGGGCCCCAGATACGCAGTATTTT. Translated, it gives CASRAGQGAPDTQYF.

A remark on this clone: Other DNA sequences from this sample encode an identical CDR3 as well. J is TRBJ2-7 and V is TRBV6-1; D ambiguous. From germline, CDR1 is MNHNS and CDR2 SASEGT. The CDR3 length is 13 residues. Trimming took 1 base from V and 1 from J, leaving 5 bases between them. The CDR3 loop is CASSEGLSYEQYF. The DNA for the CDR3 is TGTGCCAGCAGTGAAGGGCTATCCTACGAGCAGTACTTC.

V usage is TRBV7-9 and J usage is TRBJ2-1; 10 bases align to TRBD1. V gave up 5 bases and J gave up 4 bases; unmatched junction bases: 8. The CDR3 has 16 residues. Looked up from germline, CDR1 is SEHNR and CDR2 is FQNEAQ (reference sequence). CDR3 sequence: CASSARQGAPYNEQFF. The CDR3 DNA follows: TGTGCCAGCAGCGCCCGACAGGGGGCCCCATACAATGAGCAGTTCTTC.

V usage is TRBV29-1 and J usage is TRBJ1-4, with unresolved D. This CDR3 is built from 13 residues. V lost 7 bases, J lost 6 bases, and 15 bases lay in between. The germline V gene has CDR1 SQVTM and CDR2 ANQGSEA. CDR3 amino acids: CSAWGVGDEKLFF. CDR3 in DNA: TGCAGCGCCTGGGGTGTCGGTGATGAAAAACTGTTTTTT.

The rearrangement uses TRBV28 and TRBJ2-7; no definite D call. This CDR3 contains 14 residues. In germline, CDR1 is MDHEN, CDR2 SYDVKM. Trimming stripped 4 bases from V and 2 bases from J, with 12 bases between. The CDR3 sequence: CASSSGDGAYEQYF. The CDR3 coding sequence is TGTGCCAGCAGTTCGGGCGACGGCGCCTACGAGCAGTACTTC.

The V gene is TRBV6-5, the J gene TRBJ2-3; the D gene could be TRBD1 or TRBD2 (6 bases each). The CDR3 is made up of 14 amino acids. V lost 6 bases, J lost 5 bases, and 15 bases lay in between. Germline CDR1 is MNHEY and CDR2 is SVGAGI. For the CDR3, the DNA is TGTGCCAGCAGACCAGGGGCGGGATTAGATACGCAGTATTTT. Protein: CASRPGAGLDTQYF.

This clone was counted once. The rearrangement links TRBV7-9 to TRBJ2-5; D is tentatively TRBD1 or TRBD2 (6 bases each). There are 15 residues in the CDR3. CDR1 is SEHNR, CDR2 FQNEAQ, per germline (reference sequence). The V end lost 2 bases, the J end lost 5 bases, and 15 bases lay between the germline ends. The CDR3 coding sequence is TGTGCCAGCAGCTTAACGGAACGGGGGCCGGAGACCCAGTACTTC. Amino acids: CASSLTERGPETQYF.

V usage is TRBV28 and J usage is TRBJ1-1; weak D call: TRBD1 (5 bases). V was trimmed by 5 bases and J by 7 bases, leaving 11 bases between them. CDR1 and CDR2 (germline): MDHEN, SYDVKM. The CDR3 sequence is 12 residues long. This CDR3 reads CASSLGTGEAFF. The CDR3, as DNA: TGTGCCAGCAGTCTAGGGACGGGTGAAGCTTTCTTT.

CDR3 in DNA: TGTGCCAGCAGTCCCTGGGACAGCGCCGCATCTGGGGCCAACGTCCTGACTTTC. The encoded protein is CASSPWDSAASGANVLTF. The chain uses TRBV27 and TRBJ2-6; 7 bases align to TRBD1. The CDR3 sequence is 18 residues long. The germline V gene has CDR1 MNHEY and CDR2 SMNVEV (reference sequence). The V and J ends lost 5 bases and 1 base, in that order; junction bases with no gene match: 11. The full variable domain, completed using reference TRBV27 and TRBJ2-6, is EAQVTQNPRYLITVTGKKLTVTCSQNMNHEYMSWYRQDPGLGLRQIYYSMNVEVTDKGDVPEGYKVSRKEKRNFPLILESPSPNQTSLYFCASSPWDSAASGANVLTFGAGSRLTVL.

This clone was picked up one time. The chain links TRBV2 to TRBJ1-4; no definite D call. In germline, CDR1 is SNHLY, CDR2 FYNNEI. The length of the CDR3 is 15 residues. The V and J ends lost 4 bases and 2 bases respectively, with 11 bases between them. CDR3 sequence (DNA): TGTGCCAGCAGTGCGGGGATGGGGACTAATGAAAAACTGTTTTTT. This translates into CASSAGMGTNEKLFF. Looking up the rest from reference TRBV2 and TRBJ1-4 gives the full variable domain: EPEVTQTPSHQVTQMGQEVILRCVPISNHLYFYWYRQILGQKVEFLVSFYNNEISEKSEIFDDQFSVERPDGSNFTLKIRSTKLEDSAMYFCASSAGMGTNEKLFFGSGTQLSVL.

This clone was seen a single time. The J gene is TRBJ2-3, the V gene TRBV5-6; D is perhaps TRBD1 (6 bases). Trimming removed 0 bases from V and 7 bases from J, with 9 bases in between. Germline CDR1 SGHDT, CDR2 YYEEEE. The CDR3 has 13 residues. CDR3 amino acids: CASSLDRDHTQYF. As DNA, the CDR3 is TGTGCCAGCAGCTTGGACAGGGACCATACGCAGTATTTT.

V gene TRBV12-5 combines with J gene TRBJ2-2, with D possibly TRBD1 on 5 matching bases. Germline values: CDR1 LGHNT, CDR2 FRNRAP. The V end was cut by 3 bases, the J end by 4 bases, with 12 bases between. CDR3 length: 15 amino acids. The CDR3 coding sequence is TGTGCTAGTGGTTTCCTTGGGGCCAGCACCGGGGAGCTGTTTTTT. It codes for CASGFLGASTGELFF.

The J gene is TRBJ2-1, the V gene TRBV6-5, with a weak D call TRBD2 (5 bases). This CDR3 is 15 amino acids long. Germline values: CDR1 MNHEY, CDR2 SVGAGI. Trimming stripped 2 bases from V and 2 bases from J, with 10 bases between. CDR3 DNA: TGTGCCAGCAGTTACATGGCGGGCACCTACAATGAGCAGTTCTTC. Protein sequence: CASSYMAGTYNEQFF.

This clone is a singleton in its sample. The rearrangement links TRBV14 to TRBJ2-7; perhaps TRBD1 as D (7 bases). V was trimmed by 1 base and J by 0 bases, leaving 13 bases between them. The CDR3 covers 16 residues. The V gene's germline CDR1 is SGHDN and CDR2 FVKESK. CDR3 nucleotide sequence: TGTGCCAGCAGCCAAGGTAGCCAGGGGGGCTCCTACGAGCAGTACTTC. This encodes CASSQGSQGGSYEQYF.

CDR3 in amino acids: CASSLRLAGDNEQFF. CDR3 in DNA: TGTGCCAGCAGTTTAAGACTAGCGGGGGACAATGAGCAGTTCTTC. V usage is TRBV28 and J usage is TRBJ2-1; 12 nucleotides match TRBD2. CDR1 and CDR2 from the germline V gene are MDHEN and SYDVKM. The CDR3 is 15 amino acids. V lost 2 bases to trimming and J lost 5 bases; unmatched junction nucleotides: 1.

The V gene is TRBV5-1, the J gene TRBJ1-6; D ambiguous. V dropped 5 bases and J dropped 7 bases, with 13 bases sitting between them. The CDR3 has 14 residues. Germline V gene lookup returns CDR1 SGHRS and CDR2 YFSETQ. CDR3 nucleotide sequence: TGCGCCAGCAGGGGGAGGTTGGGGAATTCACCCCTCCACTTT. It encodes CASRGRLGNSPLHF.

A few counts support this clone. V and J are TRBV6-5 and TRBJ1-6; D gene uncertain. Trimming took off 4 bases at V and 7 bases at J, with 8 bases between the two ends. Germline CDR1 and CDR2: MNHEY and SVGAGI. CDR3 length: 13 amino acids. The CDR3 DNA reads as TGTGCCAGCAGTTCTTCAGGAAATTCACCCCTCCACTTT. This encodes CASSSSGNSPLHF.

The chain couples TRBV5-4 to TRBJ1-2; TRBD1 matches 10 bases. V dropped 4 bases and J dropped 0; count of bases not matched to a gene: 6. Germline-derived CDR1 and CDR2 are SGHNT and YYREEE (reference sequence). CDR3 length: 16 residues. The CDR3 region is CASSPGQGLTNYGYTF. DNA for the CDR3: TGTGCCAGCAGCCCGGGACAGGGGCTGACTAACTATGGCTACACCTTC.

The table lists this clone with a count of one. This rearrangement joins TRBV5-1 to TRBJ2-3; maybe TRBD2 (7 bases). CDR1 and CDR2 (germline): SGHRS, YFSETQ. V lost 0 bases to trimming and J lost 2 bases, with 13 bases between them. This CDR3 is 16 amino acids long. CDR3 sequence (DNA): TGCGCCAGCAGCTTGGCGGCCGGGGGGCTCACAGATACGCAGTATTTT. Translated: CASSLAAGGLTDTQYF.

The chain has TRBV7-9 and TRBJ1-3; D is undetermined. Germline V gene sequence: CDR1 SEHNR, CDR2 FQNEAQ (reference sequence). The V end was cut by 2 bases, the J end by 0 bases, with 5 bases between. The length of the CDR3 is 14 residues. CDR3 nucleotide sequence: TGTGCCAGCAGCTTAATCATCTCTGGAAACACCATATATTTT. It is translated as CASSLIISGNTIYF.